A single sample gave rise to the 28 T cell receptor beta chains below, sequenced in a study of shared clonotypes between healthy human individuals. TCRdb keeps only in-frame clones here, not all; method: immunoSEQ multiplex PCR. The sample yields 2 million to 2.5 million clones, 90% to 96% seen once. The specimen sequenced was naive CD4+ T cells sorted from blood. The sample's subset: CD45RA+ positively selected. These receptors all stem from a man between 18 and 29 years old in good health.

The V call is TRBV27, the J call TRBJ1-1, with 8 bases identical to TRBD1. The J segment lost 6 bases and the V segment lost 5 bases, leaving 11 bases of the junction unmatched. Germline V gene sequence: CDR1 MNHEY, CDR2 SMNVEV (reference sequence). There are 15 residues in the CDR3. The CDR3 DNA reads as TGTGCCAGCAGTCCCCTCCGAGACAGGGGATCTGAAGCTTTCTTT. Its protein is CASSPLRDRGSEAFF.

The table lists this clone with a count of one. The sample contains more than one DNA sequence encoding this CDR3. The chain joins TRBV5-1 to TRBJ2-1, with 7 positions matching TRBD2. The V segment lost 0 bases and the J segment 4 bases; nucleotides outside the gene matches: 4. CDR1 SGHRS and CDR2 YFSETQ come from the germline V gene. The CDR3 contains 15 residues. CDR3 sequence (DNA): TGCGCCAGCAGCTTGGCCCTAGCGGATTACAATGAGCAGTTCTTC. Translated, it gives CASSLALADYNEQFF.

This clone was recorded a few times. Other DNA sequences from this sample encode an identical CDR3 as well. This rearrangement joins TRBV6-5 to TRBJ1-1; no clear D. The CDR3 loop spans 13 amino acids. The V gene's germline CDR1 is MNHEY and CDR2 SVGAGI. Trimming removed 0 bases at V and 3 bases at J, with 5 bases between. The CDR3 sequence: CASSYSKDTEAFF. The CDR3 DNA follows: TGTGCCAGCAGTTACTCGAAGGACACTGAAGCTTTCTTT.

The chain employs TRBV7-2 and TRBJ1-3; 7 bases match TRBD1. Germline V gene lookup returns CDR1 SGHTA and CDR2 FQGNSA. The trim removed 3 bases at V and 4 bases at J, leaving 6 bases unmatched. This CDR3 has 15 amino acids. CDR3 loop: CASSLGTERGNTIYF. CDR3 nucleotides: TGTGCCAGCAGCTTGGGGACAGAGCGAGGAAACACCATATATTTT.

V and J are TRBV21-1 and TRBJ2-7; TRBD2 is the table's D call, not checked against the DNA. TRBV21-1 is a listed pseudogene. This CDR3 has 18 residues. Written as DNA, the CDR3 is TGTGCCAGCAGCAAAGCAAAGGGGACTAGCGGGAGAACCTACGAGCAGTACTTC. Protein: CASSKAKGTSGRTYEQYF.

This clone was seen more than once but under ten times. The chain combines TRBV14 with TRBJ1-1; maybe TRBD1 (5 bases). This CDR3 comprises 13 residues. Between the trimmed V and J ends, which lost 4 bases and 5 bases, there was a span of 11 bases. Looked up from germline, CDR1 is SGHDN and CDR2 is FVKESK. CDR3 sequence reads: CASSRTGVTEAFF. CDR3 nucleotides: TGTGCCAGCAGCCGGACGGGGGTGACTGAAGCTTTCTTT.

The chain carries TRBV28 and TRBJ1-2; possible D gene TRBD1, 5 bases. Germline V CDR1 and CDR2: MDHEN, SYDVKM. V was cut by 5 bases and J by 4 bases, with 20 bases left in between. The CDR3 is 16 residues long. CDR3 in DNA: TGTGCCAGCAGTCCCCTATCGGGGGGGGGAATCTATGGCTACACCTTC. Translating gives CASSPLSGGGIYGYTF.

Remarks on this clone: The same CDR3 can be traced to other DNA sequences in this sample. The J gene is TRBJ2-7, the V gene TRBV5-1; D gene ambiguous. This CDR3 spans 13 amino acids. V lost 0 bases and J lost 2, with 6 bases in between. Germline values: CDR1 SGHRS, CDR2 YFSETQ. The CDR3 nucleotides read TGCGCCAGCAGCTTGGCCGGGCCCTACGAGCAGTACTTC. Protein: CASSLAGPYEQYF.

The J gene is TRBJ2-1, the V gene TRBV6-5, with D possibly being TRBD2 (5 bases). Trimming took 6 bases from V and 4 from J, leaving 13 bases between them. This CDR3 has 14 amino acids. In germline, CDR1 is MNHEY, CDR2 SVGAGI. CDR3 loop: CASSTPGSYNEQFF. CDR3 bases: TGTGCCAGCAGCACTCCGGGATCTTACAATGAGCAGTTCTTC.

This chain uses TRBV7-2 with TRBJ1-6; D is uncertain. V dropped 4 bases and J dropped 7 bases, with 14 bases sitting between them. The CDR3 loop spans 15 amino acids. From germline, CDR1 is SGHTA and CDR2 FQGNSA. Here the CDR3 DNA reads TGTGCCAGCAGCTCCCGCGGGAGTGTGAATTCACCCCTCCACTTT. It is translated as CASSSRGSVNSPLHF. Filled out from reference TRBV7-2 and TRBJ1-6, the complete variable domain reads GAGVSQSPSNKVTEKGKDVELRCDPISGHTALYWYRQSLGQGLEFLIYFQGNSAPDKSGLPSDRFSAERTGGSVSTLTIQRTQQEDSAVYLCASSSRGSVNSPLHFGNGTRLTVT.

The chain links TRBV6-1 to TRBJ1-2; 9 nucleotides line up with TRBD1. The germline gives CDR1 MNHNS, CDR2 SASEGT. V gave up 3 bases and J gave up 4 bases; unmatched junction bases: 9. The CDR3 sequence is 16 residues long. The CDR3: CASSETGTGNIYGYTF. As DNA, the CDR3 is TGTGCCAGCAGTGAGACCGGGACAGGGAACATCTATGGCTACACCTTC.

The rearrangement links TRBV10-3 to TRBJ1-4, with D uncertain. Trimming removed 2 bases from V and 0 bases from J, with 4 bases in between. The CDR3 runs to 14 residues. Germline V lookup: CDR1 ENHRY, CDR2 SYGVKD. The CDR3 region has the DNA TGTGCCATCAGTGAGAAAACAACTAATGAAAAACTGTTTTTT. Its translation: CAISEKTTNEKLFF.

The chain recombines TRBV7-9 with TRBJ1-1; D possibly corresponds to TRBD1 (6 bases). CDR1 and CDR2 (germline): SEHNR, FQNEAQ (reference sequence). This CDR3 has 16 residues. Trimming pared 4 bases from V and 4 bases from J, leaving 19 bases between. Written as DNA, the CDR3 is TGTGCCAGCAGCTCTAGCCCCCCCGCGGGGGCCACTGAAGCTTTCTTT. Protein: CASSSSPPAGATEAFF.

As regards this clone: Other nucleotide sequences in the sample specify the same CDR3. V is TRBV6-5 and J is TRBJ1-5; 7 bases fit TRBD1. The CDR3 has 13 amino acids. J was trimmed by 7 bases and V by 2 bases; bases with no gene match: 2. Germline V gene lookup returns CDR1 MNHEY and CDR2 SVGAGI. In DNA form, the CDR3 reads TGTGCCAGCAGTTACGACAGGGTGCAGCCCCAGCATTTT. This codes for CASSYDRVQPQHF.

This chain uses TRBV11-3 with TRBJ2-1; possibly TRBD2 for D (5 bases). Germline V gene data show CDR1 as SGHNT and CDR2 as YENEEA. V dropped 0 bases and J dropped 5 bases, with 14 bases sitting between them. The CDR3 has 16 residues. CDR3 nucleotide sequence: TGTGCCAGCAGCTTAGATGTAATAGCGTGGAACAATGAGCAGTTCTTC. It encodes CASSLDVIAWNNEQFF.

Concerning this clone: Other DNA sequences from this sample encode an identical CDR3 as well. The chain joins TRBV19 to TRBJ1-6, with D uncertain. The CDR3 is 12 amino acids. V gave up 4 bases and J gave up 7 bases, with 5 bases separating them. Per the germline V gene, CDR1 is LNHDA and CDR2 is SQIVND (reference sequence). The CDR3 coding sequence is TGTGCCAGTAGTACCAGCAATTCACCCCTCCACTTT. Protein product: CASSTSNSPLHF.

As concerns this clone: The identical CDR3 is also encoded by other nucleotide sequences in the sample. The chain is built from TRBV5-1 and TRBJ2-1; 10 bases map to TRBD2. The germline V gene encodes CDR1 SGHRS and CDR2 YFSETQ. There are 17 residues in the CDR3. V lost 4 bases, J lost 0 bases, and 7 bases stayed unmatched. This CDR3 is CASSPLAGGSSYNEQFF. The CDR3 bases are TGCGCCAGCAGCCCGTTAGCGGGGGGTAGCTCCTACAATGAGCAGTTCTTC. The variable domain in full, with the rest retrieved from reference TRBV5-1 and TRBJ2-1, is KAGVTQTPRYLIKTRGQQVTLSCSPISGHRSVSWYQQTPGQGLQFLFEYFSETQRNKGNFPGRFSGRQFSNSRSEMNVSTLELGDSALYLCASSPLAGGSSYNEQFFGPGTRLTVL.

This chain connects TRBV28 to TRBJ1-4, with 7 bases identical to TRBD1. This CDR3 has 15 residues. The J segment lost 7 bases and the V segment lost 6 bases, leaving 11 bases of the junction unmatched. The germline V gene encodes CDR1 MDHEN and CDR2 SYDVKM. The CDR3: CASSLPGGGGEKLFF. In DNA form, the CDR3 reads TGTGCCAGCAGCCTACCAGGGGGAGGCGGTGAAAAACTGTTTTTT.

V gene TRBV7-2 combines with J gene TRBJ1-6; possible D gene TRBD1, 5 bases. The CDR3 runs 17 residues. V was pared by 5 bases and J by 7 bases, with 21 bases between. From germline, CDR1 is SGHTA and CDR2 FQGNSA. Written as DNA, the CDR3 is TGTGCCAGCAGCACCGAACACGGGGGGTCTTGGAATTCACCCCTCCACTTT. This gives the protein CASSTEHGGSWNSPLHF.

In regard to this clone: This CDR3 is also generated by other DNA sequences in the sample. V gene TRBV30 combines with J gene TRBJ1-5, with D maybe TRBD1 (5 bases). This CDR3 comprises 13 residues. Germline lookup yields CDR1 GTSNPN and CDR2 SVGIG (reference sequence). Deletions cut 5 bases from V and 3 bases from J, with 11 bases between. The CDR3 spells CAWSGGDNQPQHF. DNA for the CDR3: TGTGCCTGGTCGGGGGGTGACAATCAGCCCCAGCATTTT. The full variable domain, in which reference TRBV30 and TRBJ1-5 provide the parts outside the CDR3, is SQTIHQWPATLVQPVGSPLSLECTVEGTSNPNLYWYRQAAGRGLQLLFYSVGIGQISSEVPQNLSASRPQDRQFILSSKKLLLSDSGFYLCAWSGGDNQPQHFGDGTRLSIL.

The chain is built from TRBV9 and TRBJ2-5; D perhaps matches TRBD1 (5 bases). The V end lost 0 bases, the J end lost 7 bases, and 16 bases lay between the germline ends. The CDR3 length is 15 residues. Germline CDR1 and CDR2: SGDLS and YYNGEE. The CDR3: CASSVEGVRAGTQYF. CDR3 DNA: TGTGCCAGCAGCGTAGAAGGGGTCCGGGCTGGGACCCAGTACTTC.

V gene TRBV6-1 combines with J gene TRBJ2-7, with TRBD1 as a possible D gene (6 bases). The CDR3 contains 14 residues. Germline CDR1 is MNHNS and CDR2 is SASEGT. The germline V and J ends were trimmed by 2 bases and 2 bases, with 10 bases remaining between them. CDR3 region: CASSETGFTYEQYF. The CDR3 nucleotides read TGTGCCAGCAGTGAAACAGGGTTCACCTACGAGCAGTACTTC.

The rearrangement joins TRBV5-1 to TRBJ1-1; D is undetermined. This CDR3 contains 15 residues. Trimming took 0 bases from V and 2 from J, leaving 11 bases between them. Germline V gene lookup returns CDR1 SGHRS and CDR2 YFSETQ. CDR3: CASSLALRINTEAFF. DNA for the CDR3: TGCGCCAGCAGCTTGGCCTTAAGGATTAACACTGAAGCTTTCTTT.

V is TRBV10-3 and J is TRBJ2-3; TRBD2 is a possible D gene (6 bases). This CDR3 is 12 amino acids long. V lost 10 bases and J lost 6, with 14 bases in between. Germline V gives CDR1 ENHRY, CDR2 SYGVKD. DNA of the CDR3: TGTGCCAGCATTTTCGGGGGTGATACGCAGTATTTT. Translation: CASIFGGDTQYF.

The chain is built from TRBV29-1 and TRBJ1-4, with 8 nucleotides matching TRBD1. Germline V lookup: CDR1 SQVTM, CDR2 ANQGSEA. The J segment lost 17 bases and the V segment lost 5 bases, leaving 10 bases of the junction unmatched. The CDR3 contains 11 residues. CDR3 protein: CSVRPNGTGFF. Here the CDR3 DNA reads TGCAGCGTTCGACCGAACGGGACAGGTTTTTTT.

V is TRBV4-3 and J is TRBJ2-5; 10 bases fit TRBD2. V was clipped by 2 bases and J by 0 bases; unmatched bases: 3. Germline V gives CDR1 LGHNA, CDR2 YSLEER. The CDR3 runs 16 residues. The CDR3 sequence: CASSQTSGEHQETQYF. In nucleotides, the CDR3 is TGCGCCAGCAGCCAAACTAGCGGGGAACACCAAGAGACCCAGTACTTC.

The chain recombines TRBV19 with TRBJ1-2; D remains ambiguous. Trimming left V 3 bases short and J 5 bases short, with 7 bases between. Germline loops: CDR1 LNHDA, CDR2 SQIVND (reference sequence). The CDR3 is 12 residues long. In DNA form, the CDR3 reads TGTGCCAGTAGTATTAAACAGTATGGCTACACCTTC. Its protein product is CASSIKQYGYTF. Supplemented by reference TRBV19 and TRBJ1-2, the full variable domain reads DGGITQSPKYLFRKEGQNVTLSCEQNLNHDAMYWYRQDPGQGLRLIYYSQIVNDFQKGDIAEGYSVSREKKESFPLTVTSAQKNPTAFYLCASSIKQYGYTFGSGTRLTVV.

The rearrangement uses TRBV10-2 and TRBJ2-7; 10 bases agree with TRBD2. Unmatched junction bases numbered 6, after V lost 4 bases and J lost 6 bases. Germline values: CDR1 WSHSY, CDR2 SAAADI. The CDR3 contains 14 residues. CDR3 in amino acids: CASSVSGGAVEQYF. The CDR3 nucleotides read TGCGCCAGCAGTGTGAGCGGGGGGGCGGTCGAGCAGTACTTC.